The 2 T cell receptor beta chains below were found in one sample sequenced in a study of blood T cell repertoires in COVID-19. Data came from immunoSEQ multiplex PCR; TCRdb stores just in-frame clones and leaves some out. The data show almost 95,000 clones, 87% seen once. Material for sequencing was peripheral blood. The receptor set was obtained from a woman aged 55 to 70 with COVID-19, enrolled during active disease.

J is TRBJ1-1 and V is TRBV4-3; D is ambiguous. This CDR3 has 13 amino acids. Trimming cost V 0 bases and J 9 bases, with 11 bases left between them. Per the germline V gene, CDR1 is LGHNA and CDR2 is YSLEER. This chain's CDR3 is CASSQDLAVQAFF. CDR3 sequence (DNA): TGCGCCAGCAGCCAAGATCTCGCGGTCCAAGCTTTCTTT.

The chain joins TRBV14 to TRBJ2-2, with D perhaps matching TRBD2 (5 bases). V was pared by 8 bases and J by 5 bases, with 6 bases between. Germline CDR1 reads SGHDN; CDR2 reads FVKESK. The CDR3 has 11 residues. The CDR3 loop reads CASRETGELFF. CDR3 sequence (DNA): TGTGCCAGCCGGGAAACCGGGGAGCTGTTTTTT.